This entry lists 26 T cell receptor beta chains sequenced from one sample in a study of T cell responses to AZD1222 COVID-19 vaccine. The data were produced by immunoSEQ multiplex PCR, yet TCRdb's version contains in-frame clones alone and is incomplete. The profile covers 100,000 to 150,000 clones, with 89% appearing a single time and 4.2% taken by the ten largest. This sample comprised peripheral blood, obtained on day 0 of AZD1222 vaccination. Source of these receptors: an adult in good health.

J is TRBJ2-3 and V is TRBV2; 11 bases match TRBD1. Germline lookup yields CDR1 SNHLY and CDR2 FYNNEI. The CDR3 has 14 amino acids. The V gene end was trimmed by 8 bases and the J gene end by 3 bases; junction bases not matched to a gene: 4. CDR3 region: CASAGQGETDTQYF. The CDR3 DNA follows: TGTGCCAGCGCGGGACAGGGGGAAACAGATACGCAGTATTTT.

The chain carries TRBV11-2 and TRBJ1-4; D might be TRBD1 (6 bases). V was trimmed by 5 bases and J by 4 bases, leaving 11 bases between them. This CDR3 contains 14 residues. Germline lookup yields CDR1 SGHAT and CDR2 FQNNGV. The CDR3 region is CASSLGQLNEKLFF. DNA for the CDR3: TGTGCCAGCAGCCTGGGACAACTTAATGAAAAACTGTTTTTT.

This clone was picked up a small number of times. The rearrangement joins TRBV15 to TRBJ2-7, with TRBD2 matching over 10 bases. From germline, CDR1 is LNHNV and CDR2 YYDKDF (reference sequence). This CDR3 spans 14 amino acids. V shed 8 bases, J shed 2 bases, and the junction held 6 bases outside the gene matches. The CDR3 DNA follows: TGTGCCACCCAACCTAGCGGGAGCACCTACGAGCAGTACTTC. Translating gives CATQPSGSTYEQYF.

The chain joins TRBV18 to TRBJ2-5; D remains ambiguous. With 0 bases removed from V and 2 bases from J, the gap between germline ends came to 10 bases. The germline gives CDR1 KGHSH, CDR2 LQKENI. The CDR3 has 15 amino acids. In nucleotides, the CDR3 is TGTGCCAGCTCACCACCGGGTAAGAATCAAGAGACCCAGTACTTC. Protein: CASSPPGKNQETQYF.

The J gene is TRBJ2-2, the V gene TRBV5-1, with D perhaps matching TRBD2 (5 bases). V was trimmed by 10 bases and J by 1 base, leaving 11 bases between them. This CDR3 is built from 13 residues. The germline V gene has CDR1 SGHRS and CDR2 YFSETQ. CDR3 DNA: TGCGCCTCCCGACGGGGGAACACCGGGGAGCTGTTTTTT. Translating it yields CASRRGNTGELFF.

The rearrangement joins TRBV30 to TRBJ1-2, with D possibly TRBD1 on 6 matching bases. The CDR3 totals 14 residues. Germline loops: CDR1 GTSNPN, CDR2 SVGIG (reference sequence). Trimming removed 5 bases from V and 6 bases from J, with 19 bases in between. The CDR3 here is CAWRYETGINGYTF. CDR3 DNA: TGTGCCTGGCGATATGAAACAGGGATTAATGGCTACACCTTC.

The chain joins TRBV2 to TRBJ2-3; 7 positions agree with TRBD1. The CDR3 has 11 residues. The V and J ends lost 6 bases and 6 bases, in that order; junction bases with no gene match: 0. From germline, CDR1 is SNHLY and CDR2 FYNNEI. CDR3 region: CASSRGDTQYF. CDR3 sequence (DNA): TGTGCCAGCAGCAGGGGGGATACGCAGTATTTT.

This clone occurred once. The rearrangement links TRBV14 to TRBJ2-7, with 9 nucleotides matching TRBD1. The CDR3 consists of 15 residues. V lost 2 bases to trimming and J lost 3 bases; unmatched junction nucleotides: 5. In germline, CDR1 is SGHDN, CDR2 FVKESK. This chain's CDR3 is CASSQSGTGLYEQYF. CDR3 sequence (DNA): TGTGCCAGCAGCCAATCCGGGACAGGGCTCTACGAGCAGTACTTC.

The V call is TRBV5-6, the J call TRBJ2-1, with 11 bases matching TRBD2. The CDR3 spans 17 residues. Germline V gene data show CDR1 as SGHDT and CDR2 as YYEEEE. After removal of 0 bases from V and 9 bases from J, the junction contained 11 bases not matched to a gene. DNA for the CDR3: TGTGCCAGCAGCTTGGCATTGCGTAGCGGGAGGGAAGGTGAGCAGTTCTTC. Translated: CASSLALRSGREGEQFF.

The J gene is TRBJ2-1, the V gene TRBV5-6; weak D call: TRBD1 (9 bases). V was trimmed by 5 bases and J by 1 base, leaving 22 bases between them. Germline assignment: CDR1 SGHDT and CDR2 YYEEEE. CDR3 size: 18 residues. The CDR3 DNA sequence: TGTGCCAGCAGTTGGGACAGGGTGGGACTAGGATCCTACAATGAGCAGTTCTTC. It yields the protein CASSWDRVGLGSYNEQFF.

By its share, this clone is medium-sized (0.01 to 0.1%). The rearrangement joins TRBV27 to TRBJ1-5, with 8 bases aligning to TRBD1. There are 15 residues in the CDR3. Trimming removed 4 bases from V and 0 bases from J; junction bases left unmatched: 2. CDR1 MNHEY and CDR2 SMNVEV come from the germline V gene (reference sequence). CDR3 bases: TGTGCCAGCAGTTGGGACAGGTATAGCAATCAGCCCCAGCATTTT. Translated, it gives CASSWDRYSNQPQHF.

V and J are TRBV10-3 and TRBJ2-1; 9 bases align to TRBD2. The CDR3 runs to 17 residues. Germline V CDR1 and CDR2: ENHRY, SYGVKD. Trimming removed 1 base from V and 1 base from J; junction bases left unmatched: 5. This CDR3 reads CAISEFPAGGSYNEQFF. In DNA, the CDR3 is TGTGCCATCAGTGAGTTCCCAGCGGGGGGATCCTACAATGAGCAGTTCTTC.

This sequence joins TRBV4-3 and TRBJ2-3; D may match TRBD1 or TRBD2 (7 bases each). V gave up 2 bases and J gave up 2 bases, with 20 bases separating them. This CDR3 is built from 18 residues. CDR1 LGHNA and CDR2 YSLEER come from the germline V gene. CDR3 sequence (DNA): TGCGCCAGCAGCCAAAACCCCAGGGGGGGCCTGAACACAGATACGCAGTATTTT. Residues: CASSQNPRGGLNTDTQYF.

The CDR3 is CASSEGLAGVEQFF. In DNA form, the CDR3 reads TGTGCCAGTAGCGAGGGACTAGCGGGAGTCGAGCAGTTCTTC. The V and J genes are TRBV19 and TRBJ2-1, with TRBD2 matching 14 bases. CDR3 length: 14 amino acids. The V and J ends lost 6 bases and 10 bases, in that order; junction bases with no gene match: 5. Germline V lookup: CDR1 LNHDA, CDR2 SQIVND (reference sequence).

This chain connects TRBV28 to TRBJ1-4; TRBD1 is a possible D gene (5 bases). CDR1 is MDHEN, CDR2 SYDVKM, per germline. V gave up 2 bases and J gave up 4 bases, with 11 bases separating them. The CDR3 sequence is 15 residues long. The CDR3 bases are TGTGCCAGCAGTTTAACTGGGGGGATTAATGAAAAACTGTTTTTT. It translates to CASSLTGGINEKLFF.

The V and J genes are TRBV28 and TRBJ1-1, with TRBD1 matching 11 bases. This CDR3 contains 15 residues. Trimming removed 7 bases from V and 5 bases from J; junction bases left unmatched: 9. Germline V gene sequence: CDR1 MDHEN, CDR2 SYDVKM. The chain's CDR3 is CASTGTGGRRTEAFF. CDR3 DNA sequence: TGTGCCAGCACCGGGACAGGGGGTAGAAGAACTGAAGCTTTCTTT.

This chain uses TRBV18 with TRBJ2-7, with 8 bases fitting TRBD1. Germline loops: CDR1 KGHSH, CDR2 LQKENI. CDR3 length equals 16 residues. The trim removed 0 bases at V and 4 bases at J, leaving 8 bases unmatched. The CDR3 DNA is TGTGCCAGCTCACCACCCTCGTCCAGGGGGCAATACGAGCAGTACTTC. Protein sequence: CASSPPSSRGQYEQYF.

The chain combines TRBV18 with TRBJ2-3; D not certain. The CDR3 extends over 15 amino acids. Germline V CDR1 and CDR2: KGHSH, LQKENI. V was cut by 3 bases and J by 3 bases, with 13 bases left in between. The CDR3 DNA reads TGTGCCAGCTCACCTTTTGGTGGGATAACAGATACGCAGTATTTT. It encodes CASSPFGGITDTQYF.

This clone occurred many times. The chain couples TRBV7-8 to TRBJ2-7, with D possibly being TRBD1 (5 bases). Trimming shortened V by 5 bases and J by 6 bases, and 23 bases separated the two germline ends. The length of the CDR3 is 16 residues. The V gene's germline CDR1 is SGHVS and CDR2 FQNEAQ. The CDR3 DNA sequence: TGTGCCAGCAGCCCCTCCCTGCAGGGAATTTTTGCCGAGCAGTACTTC. Translation: CASSPSLQGIFAEQYF.

This chain connects TRBV27 to TRBJ2-5, with D possibly TRBD2 on 7 matching bases. This CDR3 has 12 residues. Germline V gene sequence: CDR1 MNHEY, CDR2 SMNVEV (reference sequence). Deletions cut 8 bases from V and 5 bases from J, with 12 bases between. CDR3 sequence reads: CASSRGGETQYF. CDR3 sequence (DNA): TGTGCCAGCTCAAGGGGGGGGGAGACCCAGTACTTC.

CDR3 in amino acids: CASSSPAGQPSYEQYF. In DNA form, the CDR3 reads TGTGCCAGCAGTTCACCTGCGGGACAGCCCTCCTACGAGCAGTACTTC. The gene calls are TRBV28 and TRBJ2-7, with D possibly TRBD1 on 7 matching bases. Germline V gives CDR1 MDHEN, CDR2 SYDVKM. This CDR3 comprises 16 residues. Trimming took off 4 bases at V and 0 bases at J, with 16 bases between the two ends.

The rearrangement joins TRBV28 to TRBJ2-2; 9 bases are shared with TRBD1. The germline gives CDR1 MDHEN, CDR2 SYDVKM. The trim removed 5 bases at V and 7 bases at J, leaving 8 bases unmatched. The CDR3 loop spans 15 amino acids. DNA of the CDR3: TGTGCCAGCAGTCAGCCGGGACAGGGCGTCGGGGAGCTGTTTTTT. Protein product: CASSQPGQGVGELFF.

The gene calls are TRBV9 and TRBJ2-5, with 7 bases aligning to TRBD2. The J segment lost 5 bases and the V segment lost 0 bases, leaving 7 bases of the junction unmatched. The CDR3 contains 15 residues. CDR1 SGDLS and CDR2 YYNGEE come from the germline V gene. CDR3 in DNA: TGTGCCAGCAGCGTAGGGTCTAGCGGTTACGAGACCCAGTACTTC. It translates to CASSVGSSGYETQYF.

The chain carries TRBV5-1 and TRBJ2-5, with D possibly being TRBD1 (5 bases). Trimming removed 0 bases at V and 7 bases at J, with 13 bases between. This CDR3 comprises 14 residues. Germline values: CDR1 SGHRS, CDR2 YFSETQ. Here the CDR3 reads CASSLGADSWTQYF. In DNA form, the CDR3 reads TGCGCCAGCAGCTTGGGCGCAGACAGCTGGACCCAGTACTTC.

The chain joins TRBV19 to TRBJ2-2, with D tentatively TRBD1 (5 bases). The germline V gene has CDR1 LNHDA and CDR2 SQIVND (reference sequence). The CDR3 is made up of 15 amino acids. Trimming cost V 5 bases and J 1 base, with 11 bases left between them. The CDR3 DNA sequence: TGTGCCAGTAGTCAGCCTCAGGGGAACACCGGGGAGCTGTTTTTT. Amino acid sequence: CASSQPQGNTGELFF.

This chain connects TRBV2 to TRBJ1-6, with TRBD1 identical over 9 bases. The germline gives CDR1 SNHLY, CDR2 FYNNEI. The V segment lost 6 bases and the J segment 3 bases; nucleotides outside the gene matches: 6. The CDR3 has 16 residues. The CDR3 here is CASRGTGNLYNSPLHF. CDR3 DNA sequence: TGTGCCAGCAGGGGGACAGGGAACCTCTATAATTCACCCCTCCACTTT.